One sample yielded the 21 T cell receptor beta chains listed below, sequenced in a study of blood T cell repertoires in COVID-19. The repertoire was sequenced with immunoSEQ multiplex PCR; TCRdb's copy has only in-frame clones and lacks some. The sample consists of about 160,000 clones, around 90% of them appearing once. The sample was PBMCs or T cells enriched from blood (not recorded which). The receptors shown here come from a middle-aged woman who had been exposed to COVID-19.

The V and J genes are TRBV3-1 (or the pseudogene TRBV3-2) and TRBJ1-2; no firm D call. V lost 0 bases and J lost 3, with 8 bases in between. Germline V gene sequence: CDR1 LGHDT, CDR2 YNNKEL (reference sequence). The CDR3 is 14 amino acids. The CDR3 spells CASSQDWEYYGYTF. The DNA of the CDR3 is TGTGCCAGCAGCCAAGATTGGGAGTACTATGGCTACACCTTC.

The chain couples TRBV3-1 (or the pseudogene TRBV3-2) to TRBJ1-1, with 11 bases fitting TRBD1. Germline trimming cut 3 bases from V and 6 bases from J; bases unmatched to any gene: 9. CDR3 length equals 16 residues. Germline CDR1 reads LGHDT; CDR2 reads YNNKEL (reference sequence). Written as DNA, the CDR3 is TGTGCCAGCAGCCAGGGGGACAGGGGGTCTAGGGCTGAAGCTTTCTTT. Protein: CASSQGDRGSRAEAFF.

The rearrangement links TRBV27 to TRBJ2-3, with 9 bases fitting TRBD2. This CDR3 is 16 amino acids long. Trimming removed 3 bases from V and 4 bases from J; junction bases left unmatched: 8. Per the germline V gene, CDR1 is MNHEY and CDR2 is SMNVEV (reference sequence). Here the CDR3 reads CASSFLAGKLADTQYF. The CDR3 DNA follows: TGTGCCAGCAGTTTCCTAGCGGGAAAGTTGGCAGATACGCAGTATTTT.

This rearrangement joins TRBV5-1 to TRBJ2-4; D might be TRBD1 (7 bases). This CDR3 contains 15 residues. Looked up from germline, CDR1 is SGHRS and CDR2 is YFSETQ. Trimming removed 2 bases from V and 4 bases from J, with 13 bases in between. CDR3 region: CASSFQGDSKNIQYF. The DNA of the CDR3 is TGCGCCAGCAGCTTCCAGGGGGACTCTAAAAACATTCAGTACTTC.

The chain carries TRBV12-3 or TRBV12-4 and TRBJ1-6; D remains unclear. The CDR3 length is 13 residues. Trimming left V 7 bases short and J 10 bases short, with 14 bases between. Here the CDR3 DNA reads TGTGCCAGCACCCCGGGTGTCCAATCACCCCTCCACTTT. Translating gives CASTPGVQSPLHF.

The rearrangement uses TRBV7-9 and TRBJ1-6, with TRBD1 as a possible D gene (6 bases). The V end lost 1 base, the J end lost 7 bases, and 11 bases lay between the germline ends. Germline-derived CDR1 and CDR2 are SEHNR and FQNEAQ (reference sequence). The CDR3 loop spans 15 amino acids. CDR3 residues: CASSLGSGVNSPLHF. DNA for the CDR3: TGTGCCAGCAGCTTAGGCTCAGGGGTGAATTCACCCCTCCACTTT.

This chain connects TRBV19 to TRBJ2-1, with 12 positions matching TRBD1. The CDR3 consists of 13 residues. Germline CDR1 LNHDA, CDR2 SQIVND (reference sequence). V was clipped by 6 bases and J by 10 bases; unmatched bases: 4. The CDR3 spells CASRGQGAGEQFF. The CDR3 DNA reads as TGTGCCAGTAGGGGACAGGGGGCTGGGGAGCAGTTCTTC.

This chain connects TRBV7-2 to TRBJ1-5; 10 positions agree with TRBD1. This CDR3 contains 15 residues. Germline V CDR1 and CDR2: SGHTA, FQGNSA. Trimming cost V 1 base and J 6 bases; bases outside gene matches: 3. CDR3 sequence: CASSLGGTGVQPQHF. DNA for the CDR3: TGTGCCAGCAGCTTAGGCGGGACAGGGGTTCAGCCCCAGCATTTT.

This clone was seen a few times. This chain connects TRBV6-5 to TRBJ2-5; 7 positions agree with TRBD1. The junction had 6 bases not matched to a gene; V was cut back by 4 bases and J by 7 bases. CDR3 length equals 13 residues. In germline, CDR1 is MNHEY, CDR2 SVGAGI. The CDR3 DNA reads as TGTGCCAGCAGTTCACAGGGGTGGGGGACCCAGTACTTC. This encodes CASSSQGWGTQYF.

The chain uses TRBV21-1 and TRBJ1-5; the table's D call TRBD1 went unverified against the DNA. TRBV21-1 is an annotated pseudogene. CDR3 length: 13 residues. CDR3 DNA: TGTGCCAGCAGCGACAGGGTCGATCAGCCCCAGCATTTT. Residues: CASSDRVDQPQHF.

This chain joins TRBV29-1 and TRBJ1-2; D call uncertain. With 2 bases removed from V and 5 bases from J, the gap between germline ends came to 18 bases. This CDR3 has 15 amino acids. Germline CDR1 is SQVTM and CDR2 is ANQGSEA. The CDR3 here is CSVEPPGRGLYGYTF. The CDR3, as DNA: TGCAGCGTTGAACCGCCAGGTCGTGGCTTGTATGGCTACACCTTC.

J is TRBJ1-1 and V is TRBV28, with TRBD1 identical over 7 bases. V shed 6 bases, J shed 1 base, and the junction held 2 bases outside the gene matches. Germline assignment: CDR1 MDHEN and CDR2 SYDVKM. The CDR3 is 13 residues long. The CDR3 here is CASRDRANTEAFF. The DNA for the CDR3 is TGTGCCAGCAGAGACAGGGCGAACACTGAAGCTTTCTTT. The full variable domain, completed using reference TRBV28 and TRBJ1-1, is DVKVTQSSRYLVKRTGEKVFLECVQDMDHENMFWYRQDPGLGLRLIYFSYDVKMKEKGDIPEGYSVSREKKERFSLILESASTNQTSMYLCASRDRANTEAFFGQGTRLTVV.

V gene TRBV11-3 combines with J gene TRBJ2-2, with 7 nucleotides matching TRBD1. Trimming removed 5 bases from V and 7 bases from J; junction bases left unmatched: 7. Germline CDR1 SGHNT, CDR2 YENEEA. CDR3 length equals 14 residues. Here the CDR3 reads CASSNRGADGELFF. CDR3 sequence (DNA): TGTGCCAGCAGCAACAGGGGAGCAGACGGGGAGCTGTTTTTT. The variable domain in full, with the rest retrieved from reference TRBV11-3 and TRBJ2-2, is EAGVVQSPRYKIIEKKQPVAFWCNPISGHNTLYWYLQNLGQGPELLIRYENEEAVDDSQLPKDRFSAERLKGVDSTLKIQPAELGDSAVYLCASSNRGADGELFFGEGSRLTVL.

DNA of the CDR3: TGCGCCAGCAGCTTCGCAGGTTTCTACGAGCAGTACTTC. Translation: CASSFAGFYEQYF. The chain has TRBV5-1 and TRBJ2-7; D remains unclear. Trimming shortened V by 2 bases and J by 3 bases, and 9 bases separated the two germline ends. The CDR3 spans 13 residues. Germline V gives CDR1 SGHRS, CDR2 YFSETQ.

The chain employs TRBV6-2 or TRBV6-3 and TRBJ1-5, with 7 bases identical to TRBD1. The CDR3 has 16 residues. In germline, CDR1 is MNHEY, CDR2 SVGEGT. V trimming: 6 bases; J trimming: 3 bases; junction bases outside the gene matches: 11. DNA of the CDR3: TGTGCCAGCAGCCGAAAACTGACAGGGCTCAATCAGCCCCAGCATTTT. Translating it yields CASSRKLTGLNQPQHF.

The V and J genes are TRBV2 and TRBJ1-4, with a weak D call TRBD1 (5 bases). The CDR3 covers 13 residues. CDR1 and CDR2 (germline): SNHLY, FYNNEI. The germline V and J ends were trimmed by 7 bases and 8 bases, with 14 bases remaining between them. The CDR3 nucleotides are TGTGCCAGCACGCAGGGTGATTGGGAAAAACTGTTTTTT. This translates into CASTQGDWEKLFF.

The chain recombines TRBV3-1 (or the pseudogene TRBV3-2) with TRBJ2-5; weak D call: TRBD2 (5 bases). The V end lost 2 bases, the J end lost 2 bases, and 12 bases lay between the germline ends. CDR1 and CDR2 (germline): LGHDT, YNNKEL (reference sequence). The CDR3 has 15 residues. CDR3 loop: CASSQSGPVQETQYF. CDR3 sequence (DNA): TGTGCCAGCAGCCAAAGCGGTCCGGTTCAAGAGACCCAGTACTTC.

The chain is built from TRBV5-1 and TRBJ2-3, with 8 bases that match TRBD2. The CDR3 totals 20 residues. Germline CDR1 is SGHRS and CDR2 is YFSETQ. Trimming at V came to 0 bases and at J to 4 bases, leaving 19 bases not matched to a gene. The CDR3, as DNA: TGCGCCAGCAGCTTGGCCAGGACAGTTTCCAGGACTAGCATCTCAGATACGCAGTATTTT. Translation gives CASSLARTVSRTSISDTQYF.

The chain carries TRBV11-2 and TRBJ2-7; 7 nucleotides align to TRBD1. Per the germline V gene, CDR1 is SGHAT and CDR2 is FQNNGV. Unmatched junction bases numbered 6, after V lost 4 bases and J lost 0 bases. There are 15 residues in the CDR3. The CDR3 DNA is TGTGCCAGCAGCTCGGGACAGACCAACTCCTACGAGCAGTACTTC. Its translation is CASSSGQTNSYEQYF.

The chain employs TRBV2 and TRBJ2-1, with 15 bases fitting TRBD2. V gave up 6 bases and J gave up 7 bases; unmatched junction bases: 4. The CDR3 is made up of 15 amino acids. CDR1 and CDR2 from the germline V gene are SNHLY and FYNNEI. CDR3 sequence reads: CASSLGLAGGNEQFF. The DNA for the CDR3 is TGTGCCAGCAGCCTGGGACTAGCGGGAGGAAATGAGCAGTTCTTC.

The V gene is TRBV29-1, the J gene TRBJ2-5, with 7 bases that match TRBD2. This CDR3 spans 13 amino acids. Germline V gene lookup returns CDR1 SQVTM and CDR2 ANQGSEA. With V trimmed by 6 bases and J by 3 bases, 7 bases remained unmatched. CDR3: CSVETGTKETQYF. In DNA form, the CDR3 reads TGCAGCGTAGAAACCGGGACTAAAGAGACCCAGTACTTC.